A selection of T cell receptor beta chains follows, all from one sample in a study of blood T cell repertoires in COVID-19. Profiling relied on immunoSEQ multiplex PCR, and the TCRdb table lists in-frame clones only, not all of them. The data hold about 160,000 clones, with 75% to 90% observed a single time. Sequenced sample: PBMCs or T cells enriched from blood (not recorded which). These receptors originate from a woman aged 55-75 years who had recovered from COVID-19. Both conserved end residues are part of each CDR3. D genes are given only for firm matches. A clone size is listed for some rows: how often the clone was seen (once, few, many), or a class if it is expanded.

TRBV5-4	-	TRBJ1-1	-	CASSGGVNTEAFF	TGTGCCAGCAGCGGGGGGGTGAACACTGAAGCTTTCTTT
TRBV27	-	TRBJ1-3	-	CASTSSSSGNTIYF	TGTGCCAGCACTAGCAGCAGCTCTGGAAACACCATATATTTT
TRBV5-4	-	TRBJ1-1	-	CASSLEGFDTEAFF	TGTGCCAGCAGCTTGGAGGGGTTCGACACTGAAGCTTTCTTT
TRBV19	-	TRBJ2-3	-	CASSIRGDTDTQYF	TGTGCCAGTAGTATAAGGGGTGACACAGATACGCAGTATTTT
TRBV6-2/TRBV6-3	TRBD2	TRBJ2-3	-	CASSYSAPSLAGEGNTQYF	TGTGCCAGCAGTTACTCGGCACCTTCACTAGCGGGGGAGGGGAATACGCAGTATTTT
TRBV27	-	TRBJ2-2	few	CASSYKRVNTGELFF	TGTGCCAGCAGTTATAAGCGGGTGAACACCGGGGAGCTGTTTTTT
TRBV27	-	TRBJ1-4	-	CASSSAGLKLFF	TGTGCCAGCAGTTCGGCGGGCTTAAAACTGTTTTTT
TRBV5-1	TRBD1	TRBJ1-1	-	CASSFGGTGIMGTEAFF	TGCGCCAGCAGCTTCGGTGGGACAGGTATTATGGGTACTGAAGCTTTCTTT
TRBV2	-	TRBJ1-2	-	CASSEEGTAGYTF	TGTGCCAGCAGTGAAGAAGGGACTGCGGGCTACACCTTC
TRBV29-1	-	TRBJ1-3	-	CSVEVLYSGNTIYF	TGCAGCGTTGAAGTACTGTACTCTGGAAACACCATATATTTT
TRBV7-2	-	TRBJ1-3	-	CASSLEGPRKGNTIYF	TGTGCCAGCAGCTTAGAGGGGCCACGTAAAGGAAACACCATATATTTT
TRBV7-2	-	TRBJ1-1	-	CASSYQGNTEAFF	TGTGCCAGCAGCTACCAGGGGAACACTGAAGCTTTCTTT
TRBV7-2	-	TRBJ2-7	-	CASSSRAGSFQYF	TGTGCCAGCAGCTCCAGGGCAGGGTCATTTCAGTACTTC
TRBV11-2	TRBD2	TRBJ2-1	-	CASSPRTSFYNEQFF	TGTGCCAGCAGCCCCCGGACTAGCTTCTACAATGAGCAGTTCTTC
TRBV7-2	-	TRBJ2-5	-	CAIGLRGEVETQYF	TGTGCCATCGGCCTACGGGGTGAGGTAGAGACCCAGTACTTC
TRBV9	TRBD2	TRBJ2-7	-	CASSVSGGISGEQYF	TGTGCCAGCAGCGTGAGCGGGGGGATTAGCGGCGAGCAGTACTTC
TRBV15	TRBD2	TRBJ2-7	-	CATSRGASGGDEQYF	TGTGCCACCAGCAGAGGAGCTAGCGGGGGGGACGAGCAGTACTTC
TRBV30	TRBD2	TRBJ2-3	-	CAWRSLAGGTDTQYF	TGTGCCTGGAGGTCGTTGGCGGGGGGAACAGATACGCAGTATTTT
TRBV7-9	-	TRBJ2-7	-	CASRSIGEQYF	TGTGCCAGCAGATCCATCGGGGAGCAGTACTTC
TRBV6-1	TRBD2	TRBJ2-3	-	CASSEARLAAIDF	TGTGCCAGCAGTGAAGCGAGGCTAGCGGCCATAGATTTT
TRBV6-4	TRBD1	TRBJ1-6	-	CASSEGQDNSPLHF	TGTGCCAGCAGTGAGGGACAGGATAATTCACCCCTCCACTTT
TRBV9	-	TRBJ2-6	once	CASSVDGRPGANVLTF	TGTGCCAGCAGCGTAGATGGCAGGCCTGGGGCCAACGTCCTGACTTTC
TRBV10-1	-	TRBJ1-1	-	CASSLSGNTEAFF	TGCGCCAGCAGTCTATCGGGGAACACTGAAGCTTTCTTT
TRBV30	-	TRBJ1-3	-	CAWSVDLSGNTIYF	TGTGCCTGGAGTGTGGACTTGTCTGGAAACACCATATATTTT
TRBV11-3	-	TRBJ1-5	-	CASSLTGIDQPQHF	TGTGCCAGCAGCTTAACAGGGATCGATCAGCCCCAGCATTTT
TRBV7-6	TRBD1	TRBJ1-1	-	CASSFQGAKAFF	TGTGCCAGCAGCTTCCAGGGGGCTAAAGCTTTCTTT
TRBV9	-	TRBJ1-4	-	CASSESGKSNEKLFF	TGTGCCAGCAGTGAGTCAGGGAAGTCTAATGAAAAACTGTTTTTT
TRBV2	-	TRBJ1-4	-	CASSRDQGNNEKLFF	TGTGCCAGCAGTCGAGACCAGGGAAATAATGAAAAACTGTTTTTT
TRBV4-1	-	TRBJ2-7	-	CASSQTGSYEQYF	TGCGCCAGCAGCCAGACAGGATCCTACGAGCAGTACTTC
TRBV9	TRBD2	TRBJ2-2	once	CASSHGRADTGELFF	TGTGCCAGCAGTCATGGGAGGGCGGACACCGGGGAGCTGTTTTTT
TRBV19	TRBD2	TRBJ2-4	-	CASSLGLADNSLAKNIQYF	TGTGCCAGTAGTTTGGGACTAGCGGACAATTCGCTAGCCAAAAACATTCAGTACTTC
TRBV5-1	TRBD1	TRBJ1-3	-	CASSPGTASGNTIYF	TGCGCCAGCAGCCCGGGGACAGCATCTGGAAACACCATATATTTT
TRBV6-5	-	TRBJ1-2	few	CASSYSQGLGYTF	TGTGCCAGCAGTTACTCTCAGGGGCTGGGCTACACCTTC
TRBV19	-	TRBJ1-2	once	CASSFAGVYYGYTF	TGTGCCAGCTCGTTTGCGGGGGTCTACTATGGCTACACCTTC
TRBV6-5	-	TRBJ1-1	-	CASSAWRLNTEAFF	TGTGCCAGCAGCGCTTGGAGGTTAAACACTGAAGCTTTCTTT
TRBV7-6	TRBD1	TRBJ1-2	-	CAGGQGPAYGYTF	TGTGCCGGGGGACAGGGCCCTGCCTATGGCTACACCTTC
TRBV5-1	-	TRBJ2-3	once	CASRETVSSTDTQYF	TGCGCCAGCAGGGAGACAGTTTCGAGCACAGATACGCAGTATTTT
TRBV13	TRBD2	TRBJ2-1	-	CASSHTLAGQNEQFF	TGTGCCAGCAGCCATACCTTAGCGGGGCAGAATGAGCAGTTCTTC
TRBV5-1	TRBD1	TRBJ1-1	-	CASSRTGEERSEAFF	TGCGCCAGCAGCCGGACAGGGGAAGAACGAAGTGAAGCTTTCTTT
TRBV7-3	TRBD1	TRBJ2-4	-	CASSLTGTGGFKNIQYF	TGTGCCAGCAGCTTAACAGGGACAGGGGGTTTCAAAAACATTCAGTACTTC
TRBV3-1/TRBV3-2	TRBD1	TRBJ1-4	-	CASSPGQEEKLFF	TGTGCCAGCAGTCCTGGACAGGAAGAAAAACTGTTTTTT
TRBV9	TRBD2	TRBJ2-1	-	CASSAPGLAPGEQFF	TGTGCCAGCAGCGCGCCGGGACTAGCCCCAGGTGAGCAGTTCTTC
TRBV18	-	TRBJ1-1	-	CASSPLRGDGNTEAFF	TGTGCCAGCTCACCACTAAGAGGTGACGGGAACACTGAAGCTTTCTTT
TRBV6-6	TRBD1	TRBJ2-7	-	CASSPGTGGTYEQYF	TGTGCCAGCAGCCCCGGGACAGGGGGCACTTACGAGCAGTACTTC
TRBV5-8	-	TRBJ1-6	once	CASTDSRNSPLHF	TGTGCCAGCACGGACAGCCGGAATTCACCCCTCCACTTT
TRBV2	-	TRBJ1-4	-	CASAGGEKLFF	TGTGCCAGCGCGGGAGGGGAAAAACTGTTTTTT
TRBV29-1	-	TRBJ2-6	-	CSVGMGGSGANVLTF	TGCAGCGTTGGGATGGGAGGCTCTGGGGCCAACGTCCTGACTTTC
TRBV5-6	-	TRBJ2-3	few	CASSLASLDTQYF	TGTGCCAGCAGCTTGGCAAGCCTCGATACGCAGTATTTT